These 29 T cell receptor beta chains were sequenced from one sample in a study of T cell responses to AZD1222 COVID-19 vaccine. The data were produced by immunoSEQ multiplex PCR, yet TCRdb's version contains in-frame clones alone and is incomplete. The sample holds 80,000 to 90,000 clones, about 91% seen once. The specimen was peripheral blood, collected on day 0 of AZD1222 vaccination. The receptors stem from an adult in good health.

The V call is TRBV3-1 (or the pseudogene TRBV3-2), the J call TRBJ2-3; TRBD2 aligns across 8 bases. CDR1 and CDR2 (germline): LGHDT, YNNKEL (reference sequence). The CDR3 loop spans 16 amino acids. The V and J ends lost 1 base and 4 bases, in that order; junction bases with no gene match: 7. Written as DNA, the CDR3 is TGTGCCAGCAGCCAAGGAGCGGGAGCTATGGCAGATACGCAGTATTTT. It yields the protein CASSQGAGAMADTQYF.

This clone was seen a handful of times. The V gene is TRBV9, the J gene TRBJ1-6; no reliable D call. The V and J ends lost 4 bases and 7 bases respectively, with 12 bases between them. Per the germline V gene, CDR1 is SGDLS and CDR2 is YYNGEE. The CDR3 has 14 amino acids. The CDR3 nucleotides read TGTGCCAGCAGCCCCACTTTTCTAAATTCACCCCTCCACTTT. This sequence encodes CASSPTFLNSPLHF.

The rearrangement links TRBV6-1 to TRBJ1-5, with D unresolved. Between the trimmed V and J ends, which lost 2 bases and 9 bases, there was a span of 2 bases. Germline assignment: CDR1 MNHNS and CDR2 SASEGT. The CDR3 is made up of 10 amino acids. CDR3 residues: CASSERPQHF. For the CDR3, the DNA is TGTGCCAGCAGTGAAAGGCCCCAGCATTTT.

CDR3 loop: CSASDQLGTEAFF. The CDR3 DNA reads TGCAGTGCTAGTGATCAGCTTGGGACTGAAGCTTTCTTT. The chain carries TRBV20-1 and TRBJ1-1; D is ambiguous. This CDR3 spans 13 amino acids. Deletions cut 3 bases from V and 5 bases from J, with 13 bases between. Germline V gives CDR1 DFQATT, CDR2 SNEGSKA (reference sequence).

On this clone itself: This specimen includes other DNA sequences encoding the same CDR3. V is TRBV30 and J is TRBJ2-6, with TRBD2 identical over 7 bases. The length of the CDR3 is 15 residues. V lost 0 bases to trimming and J lost 1 base; unmatched junction nucleotides: 0. Germline V gives CDR1 GTSNPN, CDR2 SVGIG (reference sequence). The CDR3 loop is CAWSVGGSGANVLTF. CDR3 DNA sequence: TGTGCCTGGAGTGTGGGGGGGTCTGGGGCCAACGTCCTGACTTTC. The full variable domain, with the rest looked up from reference TRBV30 and TRBJ2-6, is SQTIHQWPATLVQPVGSPLSLECTVEGTSNPNLYWYRQAAGRGLQLLFYSVGIGQISSEVPQNLSASRPQDRQFILSSKKLLLSDSGFYLCAWSVGGSGANVLTFGAGSRLTVL.

The chain employs TRBV19 and TRBJ1-4; D might be TRBD1 (5 bases). V was clipped by 3 bases and J by 5 bases, with 7 bases between them. The CDR3 has 13 residues. The germline CDR1 and CDR2 sequences are LNHDA and SQIVND (reference sequence). The CDR3 here is CASSMGTNEKLFF. Here the CDR3 DNA reads TGTGCCAGTAGTATGGGGACGAATGAAAAACTGTTTTTT.

This clone was seen only once. This chain joins TRBV7-2 and TRBJ1-6; no definite D call. CDR1 and CDR2 (germline): SGHTA, FQGNSA. V was cut by 2 bases and J by 0 bases, with 8 bases left in between. This CDR3 region has 16 residues. CDR3 sequence: CASSLTTSSYNSPLHF. CDR3 coding DNA: TGTGCCAGCAGCTTAACTACGAGCTCCTATAATTCACCCCTCCACTTT.

The chain has TRBV9 and TRBJ1-1; TRBD1 agrees at 10 bases. Losses at the gene ends were 0 bases for V and 4 bases for J; bases not matched to a gene: 3. Per germline, CDR1 SGDLS and CDR2 YYNGEE. The CDR3 extends over 15 amino acids. CDR3 sequence reads: CASSVARDRGTEAFF. The CDR3, as DNA: TGTGCCAGCAGCGTAGCCCGGGACAGGGGCACTGAAGCTTTCTTT. Combining the CDR3 with reference TRBV9 and TRBJ1-1 gives the whole variable domain DSGVTQTPKHLITATGQRVTLRCSPRSGDLSVYWYQQSLDQGLQFLIQYYNGEERAKGNILERFSAQQFPDLHSELNLSSLELGDSALYFCASSVARDRGTEAFFGQGTRLTVV.

This sequence joins TRBV7-9 and TRBJ2-7, with a possible D match to TRBD2 (5 bases). Looked up from germline, CDR1 is SEHNR and CDR2 is FQNEAQ (reference sequence). The CDR3 contains 13 residues. The ends were cut back, 1 base at V and 5 bases at J, with 9 bases in the middle. The CDR3 sequence: CASSLVAGNEQYF. The CDR3 DNA is TGTGCCAGCAGCTTAGTCGCGGGTAACGAGCAGTACTTC.

The V and J genes are TRBV5-4 and TRBJ1-2; 9 positions match TRBD1. V shed 1 base, J shed 4 bases, and the junction held 5 bases outside the gene matches. The CDR3 sequence is 15 residues long. Germline lookup yields CDR1 SGHNT and CDR2 YYREEE (reference sequence). The CDR3 sequence is CASSLWTGDPYGYTF. The CDR3 region has the DNA TGTGCCAGCAGCTTGTGGACAGGGGACCCCTATGGCTACACCTTC.

This chain links TRBV28 with TRBJ1-5; TRBD1 might be the D (5 bases). The length of the CDR3 is 15 residues. CDR1 and CDR2 from the germline V gene are MDHEN and SYDVKM. Trimming pared 7 bases from V and 4 bases from J, leaving 17 bases between. CDR3 sequence: CASTAGTGQNQPQHF. The DNA for the CDR3 is TGTGCCAGCACCGCGGGCACAGGACAAAATCAGCCCCAGCATTTT.

The chain combines TRBV6-5 with TRBJ2-1; the match to TRBD2 covers 7 bases. CDR1 and CDR2 from the germline V gene are MNHEY and SVGAGI. V was clipped by 5 bases and J by 5 bases; unmatched bases: 3. The CDR3 is 13 amino acids. CDR3 sequence: CASSKGLNNEQFF. The CDR3 nucleotides are TGTGCCAGCAGTAAGGGACTAAACAATGAGCAGTTCTTC.

Only one count was recorded for this clone. The chain uses TRBV19 and TRBJ1-1, with no clear D. Looked up from germline, CDR1 is LNHDA and CDR2 is SQIVND (reference sequence). The CDR3 is made up of 11 amino acids. Trimming removed 3 bases from V and 5 bases from J, with 4 bases in between. CDR3 sequence reads: CASSIVTEAFF. The CDR3 nucleotides read TGTGCCAGTAGTATTGTGACTGAAGCTTTCTTT.

This clone appeared once. This sequence joins TRBV6-5 and TRBJ2-1; TRBD2 agrees at 10 bases. Germline V gives CDR1 MNHEY, CDR2 SVGAGI. V was pared by 6 bases and J by 8 bases, with 10 bases of the junction left unmatched. This CDR3 comprises 15 residues. CDR3 amino acids: CASSNGASGSYEQFF. The DNA for the CDR3 is TGTGCCAGCAGCAATGGGGCTAGCGGGAGTTATGAGCAGTTCTTC.

In its sample, this clone was seen once. J is TRBJ2-2 and V is TRBV3-1 (or the pseudogene TRBV3-2); 9 bases match TRBD1. V lost 2 bases and J lost 7; bases outside the gene matches: 14. Germline lookup yields CDR1 LGHDT and CDR2 YNNKEL (reference sequence). The CDR3 runs to 18 residues. The CDR3 reads CASSQNSGQGKVGGELFF. The CDR3 DNA is TGTGCCAGCAGCCAAAACTCGGGACAGGGTAAAGTCGGCGGGGAGCTGTTTTTT.

The genes are TRBV19 and TRBJ2-7; 9 positions agree with TRBD1. The CDR3 consists of 14 residues. V was pared by 1 base and J by 3 bases, with 1 base of the junction left unmatched. Looked up from germline, CDR1 is LNHDA and CDR2 is SQIVND (reference sequence). The CDR3 loop reads CASSIGQGGYEQYF. CDR3 nucleotides: TGTGCCAGTAGTATAGGACAGGGGGGCTACGAGCAGTACTTC.

This chain's CDR3 is CAISDSARGKTQYF. CDR3 in DNA: TGTGCCATCAGTGACTCCGCGCGGGGAAAGACCCAGTACTTC. This chain connects TRBV10-3 to TRBJ2-5, with D tentatively TRBD2 (6 bases). Per germline, CDR1 ENHRY and CDR2 SYGVKD. The CDR3 length is 14 residues. The germline V and J ends were trimmed by 3 bases and 6 bases, with 14 bases remaining between them.

V usage is TRBV4-1 and J usage is TRBJ1-4, with D hard to call. Germline V gene data show CDR1 as MGHRA and CDR2 as YSYEKL. The length of the CDR3 is 15 residues. Trimming removed 1 base at V and 5 bases at J, with 11 bases between. CDR3 residues: CASSQGNSPNEKLFF. The CDR3 DNA reads TGCGCCAGCAGCCAAGGGAACTCTCCGAATGAAAAACTGTTTTTT.

The chain has TRBV7-9 and TRBJ2-2, with D perhaps matching TRBD2 (6 bases). Trimming took 4 bases from V and 0 from J, leaving 9 bases between them. This CDR3 has 15 residues. Germline CDR1 and CDR2: SEHNR and FQNEAQ (reference sequence). The CDR3 protein is CASSSGEANTGELFF. CDR3 nucleotide sequence: TGTGCCAGCAGCTCCGGGGAGGCGAACACCGGGGAGCTGTTTTTT.

This clone was seen just once. The gene calls are TRBV2 and TRBJ2-7; no reliable D call. Trimming shortened V by 2 bases and J by 0 bases, and 14 bases separated the two germline ends. Germline CDR1 reads SNHLY; CDR2 reads FYNNEI. The CDR3 totals 16 residues. This chain's CDR3 is CASSEWAVSFSYEQYF. CDR3 in DNA: TGTGCCAGCAGTGAATGGGCCGTTTCATTCTCCTACGAGCAGTACTTC.

The chain couples TRBV2 to TRBJ2-1; D possibly corresponds to TRBD2 (5 bases). V lost 6 bases, J lost 1 base, and 10 bases lay in between. CDR1 SNHLY and CDR2 FYNNEI come from the germline V gene. This CDR3 is 14 amino acids long. CDR3 loop: CASSGIVSYNEQFF. The CDR3 DNA is TGTGCCAGCAGCGGGATAGTTTCCTACAATGAGCAGTTCTTC.

J is TRBJ2-3 and V is TRBV7-2; 10 nucleotides agree with TRBD2. The CDR3 covers 15 residues. The V gene end was trimmed by 5 bases and the J gene end by 5 bases; junction bases not matched to a gene: 7. The germline V gene encodes CDR1 SGHTA and CDR2 FQGNSA. This chain's CDR3 is CASSHLAGVQDTQYF. For the CDR3, the DNA is TGTGCCAGCAGCCATCTAGCGGGAGTCCAAGATACGCAGTATTTT.

This clone has only one observation. The chain carries TRBV4-3 and TRBJ1-1; TRBD1 matches at 10 bases. Germline V CDR1 and CDR2: LGHNA, YSLEER. The CDR3 sequence is 17 residues long. Trimming at V came to 4 bases and at J to 0 bases, leaving 8 bases not matched to a gene. Here the CDR3 DNA reads TGCGCCAGCAGCCCCCGGACAGGGGGGATGGTGAACACTGAAGCTTTCTTT. Translated, it gives CASSPRTGGMVNTEAFF.

This clone was counted only a few times. The chain joins TRBV28 to TRBJ2-6; D is unclear. Germline lookup yields CDR1 MDHEN and CDR2 SYDVKM. V was clipped by 6 bases and J by 3 bases, with 6 bases between them. This CDR3 spans 13 amino acids. The CDR3, as DNA: TGTGCCAGCAGGATAAGTGGGGCCAACGTCCTGACTTTC. This codes for CASRISGANVLTF.

J is TRBJ2-1 and V is TRBV7-9, with 7 bases that match TRBD2. The germline gives CDR1 SEHNR, CDR2 FQNEAQ (reference sequence). The CDR3 loop spans 17 amino acids. Trimming removed 0 bases from V and 5 bases from J; junction bases left unmatched: 10. CDR3 DNA sequence: TGTGCCAGCAGCTTAGCCGATTTGGCGGGAGTGGACAATGAGCAGTTCTTC. Its translation is CASSLADLAGVDNEQFF.

This chain uses TRBV5-1 with TRBJ2-1, with TRBD2 matching 11 bases. Unmatched junction bases numbered 10, after V lost 4 bases and J lost 4 bases. Germline V CDR1 and CDR2: SGHRS, YFSETQ. This CDR3 comprises 17 residues. CDR3 DNA: TGCGCCAGCAGCACGGGACCGGGACTAGCGGAATACAATGAGCAGTTCTTC. Translated, it gives CASSTGPGLAEYNEQFF.

The rearrangement joins TRBV5-5 to TRBJ2-1, with TRBD1 identical over 7 bases. This CDR3 spans 15 amino acids. The V gene's germline CDR1 is SGHKS and CDR2 YYEKEE (reference sequence). V gave up 2 bases and J gave up 2 bases; unmatched junction bases: 4. The CDR3 here is CASSFETGPYNEQFF. The CDR3 DNA reads as TGTGCCAGCAGCTTTGAGACAGGGCCCTACAATGAGCAGTTCTTC.

CDR3 amino acids: CASSQFKGYEQYF. DNA for the CDR3: TGTGCCAGTAGCCAATTTAAGGGCTACGAGCAGTACTTC. The J gene is TRBJ2-7, the V gene TRBV19; D remains ambiguous. The CDR3 extends over 13 amino acids. Germline V CDR1 and CDR2: LNHDA, SQIVND (reference sequence). Trimming removed 6 bases from V and 3 bases from J, with 12 bases in between.

A word on this clone: One end of the junction is discordant with germline, which a read error may explain. The V and J genes are TRBV7-7 and TRBJ1-4, with 10 bases lining up with TRBD1. Germline V gene lookup returns CDR1 SSHAT and CDR2 FNYEAQ (reference sequence). This CDR3 comprises 21 residues. CDR3 region: CASSQPPRDRGRGGRFEKLFF. In DNA form, the CDR3 reads TGTGCTAGCAGCCAACCCCCCCGGGACAGGGGCCGAGGGGGACGTTTTGAAAAACTGTTTTTT.